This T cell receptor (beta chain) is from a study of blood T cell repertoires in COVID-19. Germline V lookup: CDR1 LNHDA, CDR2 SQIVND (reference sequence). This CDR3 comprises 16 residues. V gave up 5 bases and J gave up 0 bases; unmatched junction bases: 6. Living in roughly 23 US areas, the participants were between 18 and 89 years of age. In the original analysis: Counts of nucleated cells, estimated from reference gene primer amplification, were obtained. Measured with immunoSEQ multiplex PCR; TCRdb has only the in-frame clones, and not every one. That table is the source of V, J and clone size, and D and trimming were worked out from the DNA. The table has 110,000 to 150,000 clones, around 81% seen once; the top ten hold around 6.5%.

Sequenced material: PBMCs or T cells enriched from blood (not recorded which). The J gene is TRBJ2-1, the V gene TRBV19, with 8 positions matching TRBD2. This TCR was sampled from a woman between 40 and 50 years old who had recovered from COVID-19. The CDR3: CASSRSGSTSYNEQFF. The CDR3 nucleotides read TGTGCCAGTAGTCGAAGCGGGAGTACCTCCTACAATGAGCAGTTCTTC.